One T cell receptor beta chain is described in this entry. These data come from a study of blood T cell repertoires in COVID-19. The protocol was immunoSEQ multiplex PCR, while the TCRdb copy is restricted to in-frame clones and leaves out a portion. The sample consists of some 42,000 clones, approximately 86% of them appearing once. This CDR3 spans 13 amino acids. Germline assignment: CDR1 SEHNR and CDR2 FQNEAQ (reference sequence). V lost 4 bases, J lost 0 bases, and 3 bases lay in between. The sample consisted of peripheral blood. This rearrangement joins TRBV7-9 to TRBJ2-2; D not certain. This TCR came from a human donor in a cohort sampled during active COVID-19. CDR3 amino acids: CASSSSNTGELFF. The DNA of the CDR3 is TGTGCCAGCAGCTCCTCGAACACCGGGGAGCTGTTTTTT.